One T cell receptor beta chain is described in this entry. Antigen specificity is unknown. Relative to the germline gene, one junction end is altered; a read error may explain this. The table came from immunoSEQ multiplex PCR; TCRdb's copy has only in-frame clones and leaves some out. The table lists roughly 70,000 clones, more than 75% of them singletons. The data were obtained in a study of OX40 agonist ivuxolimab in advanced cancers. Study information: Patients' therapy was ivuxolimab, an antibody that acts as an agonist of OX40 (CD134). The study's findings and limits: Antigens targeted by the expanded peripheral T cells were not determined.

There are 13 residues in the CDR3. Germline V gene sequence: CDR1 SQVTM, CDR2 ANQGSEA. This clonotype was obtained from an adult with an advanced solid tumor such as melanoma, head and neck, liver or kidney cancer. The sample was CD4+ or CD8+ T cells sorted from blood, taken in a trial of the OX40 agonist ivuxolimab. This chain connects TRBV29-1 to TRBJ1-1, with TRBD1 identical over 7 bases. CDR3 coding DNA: TGCAGCGTTAAAGACAGGGTCGGCACTGAAGCTTTCTTT. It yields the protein CSVKDRVGTEAFF.